These T cell receptor beta chains were read from a single sample in a study of T cells in Graves' hyperthyroidism and ophthalmopathy. In TCRdb, the multiplex PCR reads were re-called with MiXCR into one record per CDR3 protein. The sample shows 400,000 to 600,000 distinct CDR3 sequences, under 25% of them seen only once. The source material was blood. The receptors were sampled from a man younger than 35 with Graves' hyperthyroidism. The CDR3 runs from the conserved cysteine through the conserved F or W. Each record gives: D gene, clone size, J gene, V gene, CDR3 DNA, CDR3 protein. A D gene is named only where the DNA matches it firmly. Size tells how often a clone was seen (once, few, many) or the class of an expanded clone, and some rows leave it out.

>.|few|TRBJ2-7|TRBV5-1
TGCGTCAGCAGCTTTCCTGGCTCCTACGAGCAGTACTTC
CVSSFPGSYEQYF
>TRBD1|many|TRBJ2-5|TRBV27
TGTGCCAGCAGTTCCCTCGGGACAGGGAGGGGGACCCAGTACTTC
CASSSLGTGRGTQYF
>TRBD1|.|TRBJ2-3|TRBV13
TGTGCCAGCAGCTTAACAGGGGCAGATACGCAGTATTTT
CASSLTGADTQYF
>.|.|TRBJ2-3|TRBV28
TGTGCCAGCAGCCGTGCAGGGCCCTGGGGCACAGATTCGCAGTATTTT
CASSRAGPWGTDSQYF
>.|many|TRBJ2-7|TRBV30
TGTGCCTGGAGTGAGGGCCTGACCTACGAGCAGTACTTC
CAWSEGLTYEQYF
>.|few|TRBJ2-4|TRBV28
TGTGCCAGCAGTTTCGCCGGGTTCCTAGCCAAAAACATTAAGTACTTC
CASSFAGFLAKNIKYF
>.|many|TRBJ2-2|TRBV2
TGTGCCAGCAGTGGATGGGCTACGAACACCGGGGAGCTGTTTTTT
CASSGWATNTGELFF
>.|.|TRBJ2-7|TRBV24-1
TGTGCCACCAGTGATTTGGTGGGTCCCGAGCAGTACTTC
CATSDLVGPEQYF
>TRBD2|.|TRBJ2-3|TRBV6-1
TGTGCCAGCAGTCAGGGACTAGCGGGAACAGATACGCAGTATTTT
CASSQGLAGTDTQYF
>TRBD1|.|TRBJ2-5|TRBV6-4
TGTGCCAGCAGTGACTCCCCAGGGGGCGTCGAGACCCAGTACTTC
CASSDSPGGVETQYF
>.|few|TRBJ1-5|TRBV5-1
TGCGCCAGCAGCTTGTGGGGAGTAAGCAATCAGCCCCAGCATTTT
CASSLWGVSNQPQHF
>.|many|TRBJ1-5|TRBV20-1
TGCAGTGCAGAGATCCGCGATAGCAATCAGCCCCAGCATTTT
CSAEIRDSNQPQHF
>TRBD1|many|TRBJ2-7|TRBV9
TGTGCCAGCAGCGTAGAGGGGGGACAGGGATACGAGCAGTACTTC
CASSVEGGQGYEQYF
>.|few|TRBJ2-7|TRBV6-1
TGTGCCAGCAGTGAAGGGGTACGGGGGTTTCTCTACGAGCAGTACTTC
CASSEGVRGFLYEQYF
>TRBD1|many|TRBJ1-5|TRBV29-1
TGCAGCGCCGGACAGGGGGGTACTCAGCCCCAGCATTTT
CSAGQGGTQPQHF
>.|many|TRBJ1-1|TRBV6-1
TGTGCCAGCAGTGTAGATGTTCTGAACACTGAAGCTTTCTTT
CASSVDVLNTEAFF
>TRBD1|many|TRBJ1-1|TRBV15
TGTGCCACCAGCCAAACAGGGGCTGAAGCTTTCTTT
CATSQTGAEAFF
>TRBD1|few|TRBJ1-2|TRBV5-6
TGTGCCAGCAGCCAGGACAGGCATGGCTACACCTTC
CASSQDRHGYTF
>.|.|TRBJ1-5|TRBV4-1
TGCGCCAGCAGCTCTCCAGGGTATTATCAGCCCCAGCATTTT
CASSSPGYYQPQHF
>.|many|TRBJ1-2|TRBV2
TGTGCCAGCACCCCCCCCGGGCTGGCTGGCTACACCTTC
CASTPPGLAGYTF
>TRBD1|few|TRBJ1-2|TRBV6-1
TGTGCCAGCATTCCAGGGGGTCCTTTGACTAACTATGGCTACACCTTC
CASIPGGPLTNYGYTF
>.|few|TRBJ1-1|TRBV20-1
TGCAGTGCTCCTCAGGGGTTTGGCGCTGAAGCTTTCTTT
CSAPQGFGAEAFF
>TRBD1|many|TRBJ2-7|TRBV2
TGTGCCAGCAGTGAAGCGCTGGACAGGGATTACGAGCAGTACTTC
CASSEALDRDYEQYF
>.|many|TRBJ1-1|TRBV6-1
TGTGCCAGCAGTGAAGCGGAGAACACTGAAGCTTTCTTT
CASSEAENTEAFF
>.|many|TRBJ1-5|TRBV15
TGTGCCACCAGCAGTCCGGACATTATTAATCAGCCCCAGCATTTT
CATSSPDIINQPQHF
>.|many|TRBJ1-1|TRBV2
TGTGCCAGCATTTACAGGGCGAGGGCCACTGAAGCTTTCTTT
CASIYRARATEAFF
>.|many|TRBJ1-1|TRBV30
TGTGCCTGGGTCGACATATTGAGCACTGAAGCTTTCTTT
CAWVDILSTEAFF
>.|once|TRBJ1-2|TRBV7-3
TGTGCCAGCAGCCCCTCTACAGGGTATGGCTACACCTTC
CASSPSTGYGYTF
>.|once|TRBJ2-7|TRBV12-3/TRBV12-4
TGTGCCAGCAGTTTAAGTCCCATAACCTACGAGCAGTACTTC
CASSLSPITYEQYF
>TRBD2|.|TRBJ2-2|TRBV28
TGTGCCAGCAGTCCTTGGACTAGCGGGGGAGTCGGGGAGCTGTTTTTT
CASSPWTSGGVGELFF
>.|.|TRBJ2-7|TRBV18
TGTGCCAGCTCACCCCGAAGACTAGACGAGCAGTACTTC
CASSPRRLDEQYF
>.|.|TRBJ1-2|TRBV28
TGTGCCAGCAGTCGACCAATGGGTGGCTACACCTTC
CASSRPMGGYTF
>TRBD1|many|TRBJ2-5|TRBV5-1
TGCGCCAGCAGCTGGACAGGGGTCCAAGAGACCCAGTACTTC
CASSWTGVQETQYF
>.|many|TRBJ1-3|TRBV12-5
TGTGCTAGTGGTTCGAGGACCCCGCCAGCCATATATTTT
CASGSRTPPAIYF
>.|many|TRBJ2-7|TRBV9
TGTGCCAGCAGCGTAGAGGTAGGCGGGTCCTACGAGCAGTACTTC
CASSVEVGGSYEQYF
>TRBD1|.|TRBJ1-1|TRBV6-5
TGTGCCAGCAGTTACCGTCAGGGGGCGGGTGAAGCTTTCTTT
CASSYRQGAGEAFF
>.|.|TRBJ2-2|TRBV6-2/TRBV6-3
TGTGCCAGTCATAGGGGGGACACCGGGGAGCTGTTTTTT
CASHRGDTGELFF
>.|many|TRBJ2-7|TRBV18
TGTGCCAGCTCACATAAACAGGGCTACGAGCAGTACTTC
CASSHKQGYEQYF
>.|.|TRBJ1-1|TRBV6-1
TGTGCCAGCACCTCAGCTGAAGCTTTCTTT
CASTSAEAFF
>.|.|TRBJ1-2|TRBV27
TGTGCCAGCAGTTTATCAGGGCGCTATGGCTACACCTTC
CASSLSGRYGYTF
>TRBD2|.|TRBJ2-5|TRBV5-1
TGCGCCAGCAGCGCCGGGGCACTAGCGGGGGGGCAAGAGACCCAGTACTTC
CASSAGALAGGQETQYF
>.|many|TRBJ2-4|TRBV6-1
TGTGCCAGCAGTGAAGGGGGGCCCATAGGGGCCAAAAACATTCAGTACTTC
CASSEGGPIGAKNIQYF
>.|few|TRBJ1-1|TRBV5-1
TGCGCCAGCAGCTTGGGGCCCAGACCCCTCATGAACACTGAAGCTTCCTTT
CASSLGPRPLMNTEASF
>.|many|TRBJ2-7|TRBV5-1
TGCGCCAGCAGCCCCTCTAGCGTCTCCTACGAGCAGTACTTC
CASSPSSVSYEQYF
>.|.|TRBJ1-6|TRBV10-1
TGCGCCAGCACGGACCGTCGAAATTCACCCCTCCACTTT
CASTDRRNSPLHF
>.|many|TRBJ2-7|TRBV3-1
TGTGCCAGCAGCCAAGCGCAGGGGGAGCAGTACTTC
CASSQAQGEQYF
>.|.|TRBJ2-7|TRBV13
TGTGCCAGCAGCATCCGGACGGGTTACGAGCAGTACTTC
CASSIRTGYEQYF
>.|once|TRBJ2-5|TRBV19
TGTGCCAGTAGTATGTGGATGAGAGAGACCCAGTACTTC
CASSMWMRETQYF
>.|many|TRBJ2-3|TRBV27
TGTGCCAGCAGTTTAAACGCGGGTAGCACAGATACGCAGTATTTT
CASSLNAGSTDTQYF
>.|.|TRBJ2-7|TRBV6-2/TRBV6-3
TGTGCCAGCAGTGAGACGGGACACCTTCCCTCCCACGAGCAGTACTTC
CASSETGHLPSHEQYF
>.|once|TRBJ2-6|TRBV3-1
TGTGCCAGCAGCCTAACCGGGGCTTTCTCTGGGGCCAACGTCCTGACTTTC
CASSLTGAFSGANVLTF
>TRBD1|.|TRBJ1-2|TRBV6-1
TGTGCCAGCAGCCCCCGGGCGACAGGGGGGAATGGCTACACCTTC
CASSPRATGGNGYTF
>TRBD1|.|TRBJ1-1|TRBV20-1
TGCAGTGCTAGAGATGATTATACAGGGGGGAACACTGAAGCTTTCTTT
CSARDDYTGGNTEAFF
>.|few|TRBJ2-5|TRBV29-1
TGCAGCGCCGCGGAGTGGGTCCAGCCCGAGAAGACCCAGTACTTC
CSAAEWVQPEKTQYF
>TRBD1|many|TRBJ1-2|TRBV12-3/TRBV12-4
TGTGCCAGCAGTCCGACCAGGGGACAGAGGGGAAGCTACACCTTC
CASSPTRGQRGSYTF
>TRBD2|many|TRBJ2-2|TRBV12-3/TRBV12-4
TGTGCCAGCGGTAGCGGGGCCCCCCGGGAGCTGTTTTTT
CASGSGAPRELFF
>.|many|TRBJ1-1|TRBV19
TGTGCCACCAATCCAGTCCGGACCGGGACCACTGAAGCTTTCTTT
CATNPVRTGTTEAFF
>TRBD2|many|TRBJ2-2|TRBV20-1
TGCAGTGCTAGAGTTCCGACTAGCGGGGAGGCTACGAACACCGGGGAGCTGTTTTTT
CSARVPTSGEATNTGELFF
>TRBD1|many|TRBJ2-6|TRBV6-1
TGTGCCACTTGGGCGACGGACAGGGGGAAAGTCCTGACTTTC
CATWATDRGKVLTF
>.|many|TRBJ1-5|TRBV19
TGTGCCAGTAGTATAGCCTGGGACAACAAATATCAGCCCCAGCATTTT
CASSIAWDNKYQPQHF